The rows below give T cell receptor beta chains drawn from one sample of a study of neoadjuvant anti-PD-1 for oral cavity cancer. TCRdb's table, derived via immunoSEQ multiplex PCR, lists solely in-frame clones and lacks some. In the table there are tens of thousands of clones, 85% to 90% of which are singletons. The sequencing used PBMCs, collected after nivolumab (anti-PD-1) treatment. These receptors were taken from a person aged 40-85 years with oral cavity squamous cell carcinoma. CDR3s include the opening cysteine and the closing phenylalanine or tryptophan. The order of the fields is clone size, V gene, D gene, J gene, CDR3 DNA, CDR3 protein. D genes are given only for firm matches. Clone size is stated in some rows and not others, as once, few, many or a class when expanded.

few,TRBV28,TRBD2,TRBJ2-1,TGTGCCAGCAGTTTACGACTAGCGGGAGCTGAGCAGTTCTTC,CASSLRLAGAEQFF
.,TRBV27,.,TRBJ1-2,TGTGCCAGCAAACCCGGGACACCGGGCTATTATGGCTACACCTTC,CASKPGTPGYYGYTF
.,TRBV19,TRBD1,TRBJ1-6,TGTGCCAGTAGTTACCAGACAGGGCCTATGGATTCACCCCTCCACTTT,CASSYQTGPMDSPLHF
few,TRBV7-3,.,TRBJ2-7,TGTGCCAGCAGCCAAGATGCTAGCTACGAGCAGTACTTC,CASSQDASYEQYF
.,TRBV5-1,TRBD2,TRBJ2-5,TGCGCCAGCAGCTTGGACGGGAGGATCTTTGAGACCCAGTACTTC,CASSLDGRIFETQYF
.,TRBV11-2,.,TRBJ1-2,TGTGCCAGCAGCTTAGATCGGGCAGAAAACTGCACCTTC,CASSLDRAENCTF
.,TRBV19,.,TRBJ1-1,TGTGCCAGTAGTATAAGGGCGGGTGGGGAGACTGAAGCTTTCTTT,CASSIRAGGETEAFF
.,TRBV11-2,TRBD1,TRBJ2-7,TGTGCCAGCAGCATACAGGGGTCGCCGTCTACGTGGCAGTACTTC,CASSIQGSPSTWQYF
.,TRBV11-2,TRBD1,TRBJ1-2,TGTGCCAGCAGCTTAGGGGTCAGGGGGTGGTATGGCTACACCTTC,CASSLGVRGWYGYTF
.,TRBV11-2,.,TRBJ1-6,TGTGCCAGCAGAAAAACGACAGGCGGACTGGGTGGACCCCTCCACTTT,CASRKTTGGLGGPLHF
.,TRBV28,TRBD1,TRBJ1-2,TGTGCCAGCACCATTCTATGGACAGGGGGGGCTACTTACACCTTC,CASTILWTGGATYTF
.,TRBV10-3,.,TRBJ2-3,TGTGCCATCAGTGAGTCGATTCCCAGTAAGGGAGATACGCAGTATTTT,CAISESIPSKGDTQYF
.,TRBV7-3,.,TRBJ2-1,TGTGCCAGCAGCACCGGCCGCGCCGCCTCCTACAATGAGCAGTTCTTC,CASSTGRAASYNEQFF
.,TRBV6-1,.,TRBJ1-1,TGTGCCGGGGGGGCAGGGGCCGGCGGAAACACTGAAGCTTTCTTT,CAGGAGAGGNTEAFF
.,TRBV5-4,.,TRBJ1-2,TGTGCCAGCAGCTTTAGGGTCGGGAACTATGGCTACACCTTC,CASSFRVGNYGYTF
.,TRBV2,.,TRBJ1-5,TGTGCCAGCAGCCCGCACCCGGGGGGATCCCCGCCCCAGCATTTT,CASSPHPGGSPPQHF
.,TRBV29-1,.,TRBJ2-7,TGCAGCGTTGAAGGGGAAAAGAGCTACGAGCAGTACTTC,CSVEGEKSYEQYF
once,TRBV7-2,TRBD2,TRBJ2-7,TGTGCCAGCAGCCCCGGGAGGGGCAACTACGAGCAGTACTTC,CASSPGRGNYEQYF
.,TRBV19,.,TRBJ1-1,TGTGCCAGTAGTGGTGGACCGAACACTGAAGCTTTCTTT,CASSGGPNTEAFF
.,TRBV5-1,.,TRBJ2-5,TGCGCCAGCAGCATCGGGTACCAAGAGACCCAGTACTTC,CASSIGYQETQYF
once,TRBV10-3,TRBD1,TRBJ2-1,TGTGCCATCAGTGAGTCGAATGCAGGGGGTTTTTTCGATGAGCAGTTCTTC,CAISESNAGGFFDEQFF
.,TRBV5-6,TRBD1,TRBJ1-1,TGTGCCAGCAGCAGGGACAGGGCGAACACTGAAGCTTTCTTT,CASSRDRANTEAFF
.,TRBV5-6,TRBD2,TRBJ2-7,TGTGCCAGTAGCTTGCGAGCGGGAGGGCCGAGATACGAGCAGTACTTC,CASSLRAGGPRYEQYF
.,TRBV6-1,.,TRBJ1-1,TGTGCCAGCAGTGAAGGGGACCCTAACACTGAAGCTTTCTTT,CASSEGDPNTEAFF
once,TRBV6-5,.,TRBJ1-3,TGTGCCAGCAGCTCACAGCATACTGGAAACACCATATATTTT,CASSSQHTGNTIYF
.,TRBV27,.,TRBJ2-7,TGTGCCAGCAGTTTATCTCCCAGGGCCGGCTACGAGCAGTACTTC,CASSLSPRAGYEQYF
.,TRBV9,.,TRBJ1-6,TGTGCCAGCAGCGTAGGAGGGGAGGGTTCACCCCTCCACTTT,CASSVGGEGSPLHF
.,TRBV4-2,.,TRBJ2-7,TGTGCCAGCAGCCAAGACACGGGAACCTACGAGCAGTACTTC,CASSQDTGTYEQYF
.,TRBV4-1,.,TRBJ1-5,TGCGCCAGCAGCCAAGATTTGAGATATTACCTTAATCAGCCCCAGCATTTT,CASSQDLRYYLNQPQHF
.,TRBV5-1,.,TRBJ2-5,TGCGCCAGCAGCTTGGGGGGCGGGGAGACCCAGTACTTC,CASSLGGGETQYF
.,TRBV7-8,TRBD1,TRBJ1-5,TGTGCCAGCAGCGCACTCAGGGGACAGAGGAATCAGCCCCAGCATTTT,CASSALRGQRNQPQHF
.,TRBV5-6,.,TRBJ1-5,TGTGCCAGCAGCCTGATGGGTCAGCCCCAGCATTTT,CASSLMGQPQHF
.,TRBV2,.,TRBJ1-5,TGTGCCAGCAGAAGGACTCAAAACGGGCCCCAGCATTTT,CASRRTQNGPQHF
.,TRBV11-2,TRBD1,TRBJ1-2,TGTGCCAGCAGCTTAGAAGGGACAGACTATGGCTACACCTTC,CASSLEGTDYGYTF
.,TRBV7-6,.,TRBJ1-4,TGTGCCAGCAGCTTATTCGGTGAAAAACTGTTTTTT,CASSLFGEKLFF
.,TRBV30,TRBD1,TRBJ1-5,TGTGCCTGGTCGGGGGGACAGGGCCACAATCAGCCCCAGCATTTT,CAWSGGQGHNQPQHF
.,TRBV19,TRBD2,TRBJ2-1,TGTGCCAGTAGTATACGTGGTAGCGGGAGAAGACAATCGCGTAATGAGCAGTTCTTC,CASSIRGSGRRQSRNEQFF
.,TRBV5-1,TRBD2,TRBJ2-5,TGCGCCAGCAGCTTGGCCGGAGGACTAGCGGCAGAGACCCAGTACTTC,CASSLAGGLAAETQYF
.,TRBV7-9,.,TRBJ1-1,TGTGCCAGCAGCTCCGGGTGGGTGAACACTGAAGCTTTCTTT,CASSSGWVNTEAFF
.,TRBV7-3,.,TRBJ1-1,TGTGCCAGCAGCTTACCAGGGTCTCCTGAAGCTTTCTTT,CASSLPGSPEAFF
.,TRBV6-1,.,TRBJ1-2,TGTGCCAGCACCGGGGACTGGGGTAACTATGGCTACACCTTC,CASTGDWGNYGYTF
.,TRBV2,.,TRBJ1-5,TGTGCCAGCAGTCCAGGGGACGTTAATAGCAATCAGCCCCAGCATTTT,CASSPGDVNSNQPQHF
.,TRBV2,.,TRBJ1-1,TGTGCCAGCGGGTCGGACATGAACACTGAAGCTTTCTTT,CASGSDMNTEAFF